The 13 T cell receptor delta chains reported below all come from one sample, sequenced in a study of γδ T cells in repeated Plasmodium falciparum infection. With CATT, TCRdb re-called clones from the multiplex PCR reads. Altogether roughly 90,000 delta-chain clones are present, 0.95% to 1% being singletons, with the ten largest covering nearly 10%. Bulk repertoires came from Vgamma9/Vdelta2+ or Vdelta2-negative gammadelta T cells flow-sorted from PBMC. The sequenced material came from gamma-delta T cells from blood. The receptors here all came from a pool of human donors (malaria-infected and uninfected, not separated).

Concerning this clone itself: The TCRdb protein, from a much larger clone, departs from this DNA's translation at residue 3, likely by read error; the protein shown derives from the DNA. J is TRDJ1 and V is TRDV1; D may be TRDD3 (6 bases). CDR3 length: 14 residues. Germline CDR1 is TSWWSYY and CDR2 is QGS. DNA of the CDR3: TGTGCTCCTGGGGAGATAGAGTACACCGATAAACTCATCTTT. This sequence encodes CAPGEIEYTDKLIF.

A remark on this clone: A far larger clone lies a single base away; this is likely a read error. Additional DNA sequences in this sample encode the identical CDR3. No call exists for the J gene, whereas the V gene is TRDV2; TRDD3, the D gene given by the table, was not confirmed from the DNA. Per germline, CDR1 GEAIGNYY and CDR2 EKD. The CDR3 consists of 18 residues. The CDR3 spells CACDGSTGGSIPTDKLIF. The DNA for the CDR3 is TGTGCCTGTGACGGGAGTACTGGGGGATCCATCCCCACCGATAAGCTCATCTTT.

Worth noting for this clone: A far larger clone lies a single base away; this is likely a read error. The same CDR3 arises from other DNA sequences in this sample as well. CDR3 bases: TGTGCTCTTGGGGGTGACCGCATACCCTGTACTGGGGATGGGGGGCGTACTGATAAACTCATCTTT. This codes for CALGGDRIPCTGDGGRTDKLIF. This rearrangement joins TRDV1 to TRDJ1, with TRDD3 matching 7 bases. In the absence of a J gene in TCRdb, the DNA was matched to germline to assign it here. V lost 4 bases, J lost 5 bases, and 31 bases stayed unmatched. CDR3 size: 22 residues. Germline values: CDR1 TSWWSYY, CDR2 QGS.

This clone was counted a few times. The protein TCRdb lists belongs to a much larger clone and differs from this DNA's translation at residue 6, which points to a read error; the protein shown is made from the DNA. The chain recombines TRDV1 with TRDJ1, with D possibly being TRDD3 (6 bases). The J gene is not listed in TCRdb, so it was assigned here from a DNA match to germline. CDR3 size: 13 residues. CDR1 and CDR2 from the germline V gene are TSWWSYY and QGS. V shed 4 bases and J shed 7 bases, with 13 bases lying between them. The CDR3 DNA reads as TGTGCTCTTGGGGTACCGGGGGACGCTAAACTCATCTTT. Encoded protein: CALGVPGDAKLIF.

This clone was counted only a few times. This likely stems from a read error, as it lies one base from a far larger clone. The CDR3 here is CALGELTSWGICPYTDKLIF. For the CDR3, the DNA is TGTGCTCTTGGGGAACTAACCTCTTGGGGGATATGCCCCTACACTGATAAACTCATCTTT. This rearrangement joins TRDV1 to TRDJ1; 9 bases map to TRDD3. TCRdb lists no J gene, so it was determined here by aligning the DNA to germline. The CDR3 length is 20 residues. Germline lookup yields CDR1 TSWWSYY and CDR2 QGS.

In its sample, this clone was seen a few times. It differs at one base from a far larger clone, so likely a read error. Other DNA sequences from this sample encode an identical CDR3 as well. This chain uses TRDV2 with TRDJ1; no definite D call. The CDR3 extends over 18 amino acids. From germline, CDR1 is GEAIGNYY and CDR2 EKD. Trimming left V 4 bases short and J 0 bases short, with 23 bases between. CDR3 in amino acids: CACDTKYYQPMYTDKLIF. CDR3 coding DNA: TGTGCCTGTGATACGAAGTACTACCAGCCGATGTACACCGATAAACTCATCTTT.

On this clone itself: TCRdb pairs this DNA with a much larger clone's protein that differs at residue 7, likely a read error; the protein shown was translated from the DNA. This sequence joins TRDV1 and TRDJ1; the D is unclear. The J gene is not listed in TCRdb, so it was assigned here from a DNA match to germline. Germline V gene data show CDR1 as TSWWSYY and CDR2 as QGS. This CDR3 has 12 amino acids. Trimming shortened V by 5 bases and J by 7 bases, and 11 bases separated the two germline ends. The CDR3 DNA sequence: TGTGCTCTTGGGATGTTTACTTTTAAACTCATCTTT. Translation gives CALGMFTFKLIF.

This clone was seen ten or more times. The TCRdb record carries a much larger clone's protein, which differs from this DNA's translation at residue 12; a read error is the likely cause, and the protein listed here is the DNA translation. V usage is TRDV2 and J usage is TRDJ1, with 10 bases identical to TRDD3. In the absence of a J gene in TCRdb, the DNA was matched to germline to assign it here. Looked up from germline, CDR1 is GEAIGNYY and CDR2 is EKD. This CDR3 spans 15 amino acids. The CDR3 reads CACVELGDREDRLIF. CDR3 nucleotides: TGTGCCTGTGTCGAACTGGGGGATCGGGAGGATAGACTCATCTTT.

This clone appeared a few times. The translation of this DNA and the TCRdb protein of a much larger clone differ at residue 14, probably owing to a read error; the protein shown here is translated from the DNA. The genes are TRDV2 and TRDJ1, with TRDD3 matching over 12 bases. TCRdb records no J gene; here it was assigned by comparing the DNA to germline. The junction had 24 bases not matched to a gene; V was cut back by 0 bases and J by 2 bases. This CDR3 region has 23 residues. Germline assignment: CDR1 GEAIGNYY and CDR2 EKD. CDR3 DNA sequence: TGTGCCTGTGACACCCTTCGGCGGCGATCTGGGGGATACGGGGTCCCGTATACCGATAAACTCATCTTT. Translating it yields CACDTLRRRSGGYGVPYTDKLIF.

A remark on this clone: The protein that TCRdb holds for this DNA derives from a much larger clone and differs from the translated DNA at residue 5, which likely indicates a read error; the protein shown here is translated from the DNA. The genes are TRDV2 and TRDJ1; D is ambiguous. No J segment appears in TCRdb, so it was assigned here by matching the sequence to germline. The CDR3 is 16 amino acids. The germline gives CDR1 GEAIGNYY, CDR2 EKD. V gave up 3 bases and J gave up 4 bases, with 20 bases separating them. The CDR3 loop is CACDSVVRSPGDKLIF. The CDR3 DNA is TGTGCCTGTGACTCCGTGGTCCGATCACCAGGCGATAAACTCATCTTT.

Concerning this clone: A read error likely explains why the TCRdb protein, taken from a much larger clone, differs from this DNA's translation at residues 8 and 13; the protein shown is translated from the DNA. The chain has TRDV2 and TRDJ1, with TRDD3 identical over 8 bases. Germline V gene sequence: CDR1 GEAIGNYY, CDR2 EKD. With 3 bases clipped from V and 3 bases from J, the junction kept 17 bases outside the gene matches. The CDR3 is 18 amino acids. CDR3 nucleotide sequence: TGTGCCTGTGACCCTTTGACTAGGGGATACTCTGACGCCGATAAACTCATCTTT. Translating gives CACDPLTRGYSDADKLIF.

To note about this clone: TCRdb's protein for this DNA is that of a much larger clone and differs from the translation at residue 4, likely a read error; the protein shown is the DNA translation. The chain employs TRDV1 and TRDJ1; D gene unclear. Since TCRdb gives no J gene, matching the DNA to germline was used here to assign it. This CDR3 is 16 amino acids long. The germline CDR1 and CDR2 sequences are TSWWSYY and QGS. Trimming removed 9 bases at V and 1 base at J, with 21 bases between. CDR3 sequence (DNA): TGTGCTCTCACCATTAGGTATAAGCGATCCACCGATAAACTCATCTTT. Residues: CALTIRYKRSTDKLIF.

A note on this clone: One base separates it from a far larger clone, so it is likely a read error. At the DNA level, this CDR3 is encoded by other sequences in the same sample as well. The rearrangement uses TRDV2 and TRDJ1; the match to TRDD3 covers 8 bases. The CDR3 has 16 amino acids. The germline gives CDR1 GEAIGNYY, CDR2 EKD. CDR3 coding DNA: TGTGCCTGTGACGAGGTCGCTATACTGGGGGCACATAAGCTCATCTTT. Its protein is CACDEVAILGAHKLIF.